The 5 T cell receptor beta chains given below trace back to one sample, sequenced in a study of shared clonotypes between healthy human individuals. The assay was immunoSEQ multiplex PCR, and TCRdb's table has in-frame clones only and misses some. The sample lists about 1.9 million clones; 90% to 95% were seen once. Terminally differentiated effector memory CD45RA+ cells were left out of the naive CD8 fraction, which was CD45RO-negative and positively selected for CCR7. The sample taken for sequencing was naive CD8+ T cells from PBMCs. These receptors were obtained from a man in his late teens or twenties in good health. Some clones in this sample may be carry-over from other donors' samples.

This chain uses TRBV15 with TRBJ1-1; D possibly corresponds to TRBD1 (5 bases). Deletions cut 0 bases from V and 6 bases from J, with 8 bases between. Germline CDR1 reads LNHNV; CDR2 reads YYDKDF (reference sequence). The CDR3 is 13 amino acids. The CDR3 spells CATSRDRGSEAFF. In DNA, the CDR3 is TGTGCCACCAGCAGAGATCGGGGGTCTGAAGCTTTCTTT.

The rearrangement links TRBV6-5 to TRBJ2-7; 8 bases align to TRBD2. V shed 2 bases, J shed 3 bases, and the junction held 3 bases outside the gene matches. The CDR3 loop spans 14 amino acids. Germline CDR1 reads MNHEY; CDR2 reads SVGAGI. DNA of the CDR3: TGTGCCAGCAGTTACAAGGGACTAGGCTACGAGCAGTACTTC. Protein: CASSYKGLGYEQYF.

J is TRBJ2-1 and V is TRBV4-1, with 8 nucleotides matching TRBD2. This CDR3 comprises 14 residues. The trim removed 2 bases at V and 5 bases at J, leaving 2 bases unmatched. Looked up from germline, CDR1 is MGHRA and CDR2 is YSYEKL. The CDR3 coding sequence is TGCGCCAGCAGCCAACAGCGGGAGAACAATGAGCAGTTCTTC. As protein: CASSQQRENNEQFF.

V gene TRBV5-1 combines with J gene TRBJ1-1; tentative D call: TRBD1 (5 bases). V was clipped by 3 bases and J by 4 bases, with 16 bases between them. There are 15 residues in the CDR3. CDR1 is SGHRS, CDR2 YFSETQ, per germline. CDR3: CASSSFRDGGTEAFF. The CDR3 coding sequence is TGCGCCAGCAGCTCCTTCCGGGACGGAGGCACTGAAGCTTTCTTT.

The rearrangement links TRBV4-3 to TRBJ1-2; no clear D. The V end lost 1 base, the J end lost 4 bases, and 10 bases lay between the germline ends. Germline loops: CDR1 LGHNA, CDR2 YSLEER. CDR3 size: 14 residues. CDR3 residues: CASSQGRVGYGYTF. CDR3 in DNA: TGCGCCAGCAGCCAAGGTCGGGTAGGCTATGGCTACACCTTC.